Each of the 26 T cell receptor beta chains below was sequenced from the same sample in a study of identical twins. TCRdb reprocessed the 5' RACE reads via MiXCR and lists one record per CDR3 protein. The table lists 220,000 or so distinct CDR3 sequences, about 7.3% of them singletons, with 3% to 4% in the top ten. The same sample was also used in a study of yellow fever vaccine responses in identical twins.

The specimen sequenced was memory (CD45RO+) T cells sorted from blood. These receptors were taken from a woman younger than 30 in good health.

This clonotype was counted ten times or more. The V and J genes are TRBV2 and TRBJ2-1; TRBD1 matches at 8 bases. This CDR3 has 17 residues. CDR1 and CDR2 from the germline V gene are SNHLY and FYNNEI. V was clipped by 2 bases and J by 8 bases; unmatched bases: 14. CDR3 residues: CASSELGTGSGYHEQFF. The CDR3 DNA reads TGTGCCAGCAGTGAACTCGGGACAGGCAGTGGGTATCATGAGCAGTTCTTC.

The chain couples TRBV10-3 to TRBJ1-2; D may be TRBD1 (6 bases). The V gene's germline CDR1 is ENHRY and CDR2 SYGVKD. V lost 7 bases, J lost 3 bases, and 18 bases lay in between. This CDR3 region has 15 residues. The CDR3 nucleotides are TGTGCCATCAATGCCGCCGGGGGCAACGACTATGGCTACACCTTC. It specifies CAINAAGGNDYGYTF.

This clonotype has at least ten counts. V is TRBV29-1 and J is TRBJ1-2; TRBD1 agrees at 8 bases. This CDR3 region has 12 residues. Unmatched junction bases numbered 3, after V lost 7 bases and J lost 2 bases. CDR1 SQVTM and CDR2 ANQGSEA come from the germline V gene. Written as DNA, the CDR3 is TGCAGCGCCGGACAGGGAAACTATGGCTACACCTTC. It translates to CSAGQGNYGYTF. Full variable domain (missing parts from reference TRBV29-1 and TRBJ1-2): SAVISQKPSRDICQRGTSLTIQCQVDSQVTMMFWYRQQPGQSLTLIATANQGSEATYESGFVIDKFPISRPNLTFSTLTVSNMSPEDSSIYLCSAGQGNYGYTFGSGTRLTVV.

This clonotype has a handful of counts. The chain joins TRBV6-1 to TRBJ1-5; D remains ambiguous. Trimming took off 5 bases at V and 8 bases at J, with 13 bases between the two ends. Germline-derived CDR1 and CDR2 are MNHNS and SASEGT. The CDR3 totals 13 residues. DNA for the CDR3: TGTGCCAGCAGTACGGACTCCAGAGAGCCCCAGCATTTT. Translating gives CASSTDSREPQHF.

V is TRBV11-2 and J is TRBJ1-1; 9 nucleotides agree with TRBD1. The CDR3 length is 12 residues. With 4 bases clipped from V and 11 bases from J, the junction kept 5 bases outside the gene matches. Germline V gives CDR1 SGHAT, CDR2 FQNNGV. This CDR3 is CASSWDRAKAFF. The CDR3 region has the DNA TGTGCCAGCAGCTGGGACAGGGCGAAGGCTTTCTTT.

This clonotype was seen repeatedly, ten times or more. V and J are TRBV5-5 and TRBJ2-1; 8 nucleotides line up with TRBD1. CDR1 and CDR2 from the germline V gene are SGHKS and YYEKEE (reference sequence). V was pared by 1 base and J by 6 bases, with 9 bases of the junction left unmatched. This CDR3 comprises 16 residues. CDR3 residues: CASSLIPQGAPNEQFF. CDR3 nucleotide sequence: TGTGCCAGCAGCTTGATCCCCCAGGGGGCACCCAATGAGCAGTTCTTC.

The chain carries TRBV6-5 and TRBJ2-1; weak D call: TRBD2 (5 bases). V dropped 2 bases and J dropped 1 base, with 12 bases sitting between them. Germline V gene data show CDR1 as MNHEY and CDR2 as SVGAGI. This CDR3 has 16 residues. CDR3 sequence (DNA): TGTGCCAGCAGTTACGAGAGCGGATTTTCCTACAATGAGCAGTTCTTC. It translates to CASSYESGFSYNEQFF.

The chain uses TRBV6-5 and TRBJ1-5, with D hard to call. V was cut by 4 bases and J by 2 bases, with 12 bases left in between. This CDR3 is built from 15 residues. Germline V gene sequence: CDR1 MNHEY, CDR2 SVGAGI. The CDR3 loop reads CASSSSRSGNQPQHF. CDR3 nucleotide sequence: TGTGCCAGCAGTTCCTCTCGATCCGGCAATCAGCCCCAGCATTTT.

This clonotype was picked up many times. This rearrangement joins TRBV7-2 to TRBJ2-7; D remains ambiguous. The CDR3 covers 14 residues. Germline CDR1 is SGHTA and CDR2 is FQGNSA. Trimming took 2 bases from V and 2 from J, leaving 10 bases between them. CDR3 protein: CASSLSVSPYEQYV. The DNA of the CDR3 is TGTGCCAGCAGCTTATCCGTTTCCCCCTACGAGCAGTACGTC.

This clonotype was seen more than once but under ten times. The CDR3 coding sequence is TGTGCCAGCAGCGGGGGACTAGCGAAGAGTGACGAGCAGTACTTC. The encoded protein is CASSGGLAKSDEQYF. The chain recombines TRBV12-3 or TRBV12-4 with TRBJ2-7, with 10 bases fitting TRBD2. The CDR3 is 15 residues long. The trim removed 6 bases at V and 5 bases at J, leaving 10 bases unmatched.

The V call is TRBV11-2, the J call TRBJ2-7; 8 nucleotides match TRBD1. The CDR3 is 16 amino acids. Germline trimming cut 4 bases from V and 5 bases from J; bases unmatched to any gene: 13. Germline lookup yields CDR1 SGHAT and CDR2 FQNNGV. For the CDR3, the DNA is TGTGCCAGCAGCTCCGGACAGGGCGTGAGAGGGAACGAGCAGTACTTC. Its translation is CASSSGQGVRGNEQYF.

The genes are TRBV10-3 and TRBJ1-2, with 11 positions matching TRBD1. CDR1 and CDR2 from the germline V gene are ENHRY and SYGVKD. The CDR3 spans 16 residues. Losses at the gene ends were 10 bases for V and 6 bases for J; bases not matched to a gene: 16. CDR3 DNA sequence: TGTGCCACCAAATACTTAACGGGACAGGGGGTGGATGGCTACACCTTC. It encodes CATKYLTGQGVDGYTF.

There are many counts of this clonotype. The chain is built from TRBV4-2 and TRBJ2-7; weak D call: TRBD2 (5 bases). The CDR3 is made up of 17 amino acids. V lost 4 bases, J lost 4 bases, and 23 bases lay in between. The germline V gene has CDR1 LGHNA and CDR2 YNFKEQ. CDR3 amino acids: CASSRSPVGMYEYEQYF. The CDR3 nucleotides read TGTGCCAGCAGCCGGTCCCCGGTCGGGATGTACGAATACGAGCAGTACTTC.

This clonotype was seen a handful of times. The V call is TRBV18, the J call TRBJ2-3; D is perhaps TRBD1 (5 bases). V gave up 3 bases and J gave up 5 bases, with 15 bases separating them. The germline CDR1 and CDR2 sequences are KGHSH and LQKENI. This CDR3 comprises 15 residues. The CDR3 nucleotides read TGTGCCAGCTCACCGGGGCGCACCCAGGGAGATACGCAGTATTTT. It codes for CASSPGRTQGDTQYF.

This clonotype was counted at least ten times. The genes are TRBV5-1 and TRBJ1-4, with 9 positions matching TRBD1. Unmatched junction bases numbered 7, after V lost 1 base and J lost 0 bases. Germline CDR1 and CDR2: SGHRS and YFSETQ. This CDR3 spans 18 amino acids. This chain's CDR3 is CASSLTGQGKTTNEKLFF. In DNA, the CDR3 is TGCGCCAGCAGCTTGACGGGACAGGGCAAGACAACTAATGAAAAACTGTTTTTT.

This clonotype has at least ten counts. The chain recombines TRBV29-1 with TRBJ1-2; weak D call: TRBD1 (5 bases). Germline CDR1 and CDR2: SQVTM and ANQGSEA. This CDR3 is built from 13 residues. V lost 6 bases, J lost 1 base, and 12 bases lay in between. CDR3 sequence reads: CSVWGRDNYGYTF. In DNA form, the CDR3 reads TGCAGCGTCTGGGGCAGGGATAACTATGGCTACACCTTC.

This clonotype was seen a few times. This CDR3 reads CASTTTGTSTDTQYF. The CDR3 nucleotides read TGTGCCAGCACGACGACCGGGACTAGCACAGATACGCAGTATTTT. This chain joins TRBV18 and TRBJ2-3; weak D call: TRBD2 (6 bases). Trimming took off 8 bases at V and 0 bases at J, with 15 bases between the two ends. The CDR3 sequence is 15 residues long. Germline V gene lookup returns CDR1 KGHSH and CDR2 LQKENI.

Only a few counts were recorded for this clonotype. The genes are TRBV2 and TRBJ2-6; D unclear. CDR1 and CDR2 (germline): SNHLY, FYNNEI. This CDR3 region has 13 residues. The V gene lost 7 bases and the J gene lost 0 bases, with 4 bases spanning the gap. The CDR3: CASTSSGANVLTF. Written as DNA, the CDR3 is TGTGCCAGCACAAGCTCTGGGGCCAACGTCCTGACTTTC.

The chain carries TRBV6-2 or TRBV6-3 and TRBJ2-7; 12 bases are a match to TRBD2. The CDR3 is 13 amino acids. CDR1 and CDR2 (germline): MNHEY, SVGEGT. With 8 bases clipped from V and 4 bases from J, the junction kept 3 bases outside the gene matches. Here the CDR3 reads CASRTSGIYEQYF. CDR3 DNA sequence: TGTGCCAGCCGGACTAGCGGGATATACGAGCAGTACTTC.

There are a few counts of this clonotype. CDR3 loop: CSVTATNEKLFF. As DNA, the CDR3 is TGCAGCGTTACTGCAACTAATGAAAAACTGTTTTTT. The rearrangement uses TRBV29-1 and TRBJ1-4, with unresolved D. The CDR3 length is 12 residues. V shed 5 bases and J shed 0 bases, with 4 bases lying between them. The germline V gene has CDR1 SQVTM and CDR2 ANQGSEA. Full variable domain (missing parts from reference TRBV29-1 and TRBJ1-4): SAVISQKPSRDICQRGTSLTIQCQVDSQVTMMFWYRQQPGQSLTLIATANQGSEATYESGFVIDKFPISRPNLTFSTLTVSNMSPEDSSIYLCSVTATNEKLFFGSGTQLSVL.

Only a few counts were recorded for this clonotype. The rearrangement links TRBV28 to TRBJ2-5; 14 positions match TRBD2. The CDR3 length is 15 residues. CDR1 and CDR2 (germline): MDHEN, SYDVKM. V gave up 2 bases and J gave up 13 bases; unmatched junction bases: 9. The CDR3 DNA is TGTGCCAGCAGTTTAAGACTAGCGGGAGGGCAAGGGTTGTACTTC. Its translation: CASSLRLAGGQGLYF. The entire variable domain, with the rest obtained from reference TRBV28 and TRBJ2-5, is as follows: DVKVTQSSRYLVKRTGEKVFLECVQDMDHENMFWYRQDPGLGLRLIYFSYDVKMKEKGDIPEGYSVSREKKERFSLILESASTNQTSMYLCASSLRLAGGQGLYFGPGTRLLVL.

J is TRBJ1-5 and V is TRBV15; D call uncertain. The CDR3 runs to 13 residues. V gave up 2 bases and J gave up 0 bases, with 2 bases separating them. Germline V gene lookup returns CDR1 LNHNV and CDR2 YYDKDF (reference sequence). CDR3 in amino acids: CATSRISNQPQHF. CDR3 sequence (DNA): TGTGCCACCAGCAGAATTAGCAATCAGCCCCAGCATTTT.

V is TRBV9 and J is TRBJ2-2; unclear D gene. CDR3 size: 12 residues. Germline CDR1 reads SGDLS; CDR2 reads YYNGEE. Trimming stripped 2 bases from V and 3 bases from J, with 2 bases between. CDR3: CASSVYTGELFF. The CDR3 DNA reads TGTGCCAGCAGCGTGTACACCGGGGAGCTGTTTTTT. The entire variable domain, with the rest obtained from reference TRBV9 and TRBJ2-2, is as follows: DSGVTQTPKHLITATGQRVTLRCSPRSGDLSVYWYQQSLDQGLQFLIQYYNGEERAKGNILERFSAQQFPDLHSELNLSSLELGDSALYFCASSVYTGELFFGEGSRLTVL.

V and J are TRBV2 and TRBJ1-6; possible D gene TRBD1, 5 bases. Per the germline V gene, CDR1 is SNHLY and CDR2 is FYNNEI. Deletions cut 1 base from V and 10 bases from J, with 11 bases between. CDR3 length: 14 residues. The CDR3 nucleotides are TGTGCCAGCAGTGAAGTGGGGGGACGGTCACCCCTCCACTTT. It is translated as CASSEVGGRSPLHF. Variable domain in full (rest from reference TRBV2 and TRBJ1-6): EPEVTQTPSHQVTQMGQEVILRCVPISNHLYFYWYRQILGQKVEFLVSFYNNEISEKSEIFDDQFSVERPDGSNFTLKIRSTKLEDSAMYFCASSEVGGRSPLHFGNGTRLTVT.

This rearrangement joins TRBV9 to TRBJ2-5; TRBD2 matches at 7 bases. CDR3 length: 16 residues. The V and J ends lost 0 bases and 5 bases, in that order; junction bases with no gene match: 10. Germline lookup yields CDR1 SGDLS and CDR2 YYNGEE. CDR3 sequence (DNA): TGTGCCAGCAGCGTAGGGTCTAGCGGAATCTCCGAGACCCAGTACTTC. It yields the protein CASSVGSSGISETQYF.

As to this clonotype: A much larger clone is a single base away; this may be a read error. The chain has TRBV11-2 and TRBJ2-1; TRBD2 agrees at 8 bases. This CDR3 is 14 amino acids long. Germline assignment: CDR1 SGHAT and CDR2 FQNNGV. CDR3 loop: CASSSLAGRNELFF. The CDR3 DNA follows: TGTGCCAGCAGCTCTTTAGCGGGGAGAAATGAGCTGTTCTTC.